One and the same sample provided the 10 T cell receptor beta chains below, sequenced in a study of blood T cell repertoires in COVID-19. TCRdb keeps only in-frame clones here, not all; method: immunoSEQ multiplex PCR. The sample includes more than 110,000 clones, around 89% of them seen just once. Sample: peripheral blood. The source is a man aged 55 to 70 with active or convalescent COVID-19.

The genes are TRBV10-1 and TRBJ1-1; TRBD1 agrees at 9 bases. Germline CDR1 is WNHNN and CDR2 is SYGVQD (reference sequence). CDR3 length equals 19 residues. V gave up 6 bases and J gave up 2 bases; unmatched junction bases: 19. CDR3: CASRRKCITGGGSNTEAFF. DNA for the CDR3: TGCGCCAGCAGAAGAAAGTGTATAACAGGGGGCGGATCCAACACTGAAGCTTTCTTT.

V is TRBV15 and J is TRBJ2-3; 8 bases are shared with TRBD2. V trimming: 4 bases; J trimming: 1 base; junction bases outside the gene matches: 4. Per the germline V gene, CDR1 is LNHNV and CDR2 is YYDKDF (reference sequence). CDR3 length equals 15 residues. CDR3 in amino acids: CATSKREYGTDTQYF. Written as DNA, the CDR3 is TGTGCCACCAGCAAGCGGGAGTATGGCACAGATACGCAGTATTTT.

V gene TRBV7-9 combines with J gene TRBJ2-7; D is perhaps TRBD1 (5 bases). The CDR3 totals 14 residues. Trimming cost V 5 bases and J 2 bases, with 13 bases left between them. Germline CDR1 SEHNR, CDR2 FQNEAQ (reference sequence). The CDR3 DNA follows: TGTGCCAGCAGCAGCCCAGGACAAGCCTACGAGCAGTACTTC. Translating it yields CASSSPGQAYEQYF.

This chain joins TRBV9 and TRBJ2-7; 9 nucleotides line up with TRBD1. J lost 0 bases, V lost 0 bases, and 4 bases had no gene match. CDR1 is SGDLS, CDR2 YYNGEE, per germline. The CDR3 totals 16 residues. The CDR3 sequence: CASSVGGTGSSYEQYF. In DNA, the CDR3 is TGTGCCAGCAGCGTAGGTGGGACAGGGAGCTCCTACGAGCAGTACTTC. The variable domain in full, completed from reference TRBV9 and TRBJ2-7, reads DSGVTQTPKHLITATGQRVTLRCSPRSGDLSVYWYQQSLDQGLQFLIQYYNGEERAKGNILERFSAQQFPDLHSELNLSSLELGDSALYFCASSVGGTGSSYEQYFGPGTRLTVT.

V usage is TRBV6-2 or TRBV6-3 and J usage is TRBJ1-1; D call uncertain. The CDR3 is made up of 12 amino acids. The V gene's germline CDR1 is MNHEY and CDR2 SVGEGT. Trimming shortened V by 1 base and J by 8 bases, and 8 bases separated the two germline ends. In DNA, the CDR3 is TGTGCCAGCAGTTACTTACCGGGGGAAGCTTTCTTT. Protein product: CASSYLPGEAFF.

The chain has TRBV5-6 and TRBJ2-3; D ambiguous. From germline, CDR1 is SGHDT and CDR2 YYEEEE. The CDR3 contains 14 residues. V lost 4 bases, J lost 0 bases, and 9 bases lay in between. The CDR3 nucleotides read TGTGCCAGCAGCAGGATGACTAGCACAGATACGCAGTATTTT. This gives the protein CASSRMTSTDTQYF.

The chain uses TRBV3-1 (or the pseudogene TRBV3-2) and TRBJ1-1; 7 bases match TRBD1. The CDR3 runs 12 residues. With 0 bases clipped from V and 8 bases from J, the junction kept 0 bases outside the gene matches. Germline CDR1 is LGHDT and CDR2 is YNNKEL (reference sequence). The CDR3 sequence: CASSQDRGEAFF. The DNA for the CDR3 is TGTGCCAGCAGCCAAGACAGGGGGGAAGCTTTCTTT.

The chain recombines TRBV28 with TRBJ1-1, with D maybe TRBD1 (5 bases). Trimming took off 7 bases at V and 5 bases at J, with 14 bases between the two ends. Germline-derived CDR1 and CDR2 are MDHEN and SYDVKM. CDR3 length equals 13 residues. Here the CDR3 DNA reads TGTGCCAGCACGCCAGGGTGGGGAACTGAAGCTTTCTTT. Amino acid sequence: CASTPGWGTEAFF.

The rearrangement uses TRBV19 and TRBJ2-3, with 8 nucleotides matching TRBD2. This CDR3 is 17 amino acids long. The junction had 15 bases not matched to a gene; V was cut back by 7 bases and J by 3 bases. Germline V lookup: CDR1 LNHDA, CDR2 SQIVND (reference sequence). The CDR3: CASTSMAGTRRTDTQYF. For the CDR3, the DNA is TGTGCCAGTACCTCGATGGCCGGGACTAGAAGGACAGATACGCAGTATTTT.

The genes are TRBV6-2 or TRBV6-3 and TRBJ2-3; 11 positions match TRBD2. With V trimmed by 2 bases and J by 0 bases, 7 bases remained unmatched. The CDR3 runs to 18 residues. Germline assignment: CDR1 MNHEY and CDR2 SVGEGT. The CDR3 DNA sequence: TGTGCCAGCAGTTACGCGTCTAGCGGGGGGTCTAGCACAGATACGCAGTATTTT. Its translation: CASSYASSGGSSTDTQYF.